This T cell receptor beta chain came from a study of breast tumors, draining lymph nodes, adjacent tissues. Notes on the study in general: Compared with basal-like, luminal-like tumors shared significantly more repertoire with nontumor tissue.

The V segment lost 1 base and the J segment 4 bases; nucleotides outside the gene matches: 7. There are 15 residues in the CDR3. Germline values: CDR1 GTSNPN, CDR2 SVGIG (reference sequence). Axillary draining lymph nodes of breast cancer patients supplied the node samples. One entry per CDR3 protein results from TCRdb running MiXCR on the multiplex PCR reads. The repertoire consists of hundreds of thousands of distinct CDR3 sequences, with less than 40% occurring once and the leading ten covering 1.2% to 1.5%. This clonotype was observed many times. Its antigen remains unidentified. V usage is TRBV30 and J usage is TRBJ1-5, with 7 nucleotides matching TRBD1. Sequences were obtained from axillary lymph node tissue. The receptor was isolated from a female donor with breast cancer. Some clones in this sample may be carry-over from other donors' samples. CDR3 loop: CAWSAGTEGNQPQHF. CDR3 in DNA: TGTGCCTGGAGTGCCGGGACAGAAGGAAATCAGCCCCAGCATTTT.